The 31 T cell receptor beta chains listed next were all sequenced from one sample in a study of blood T cell repertoires in COVID-19. The assay was immunoSEQ multiplex PCR, and TCRdb's table has in-frame clones only and misses some. The sample lists fewer than 250,000 clones; more than 80% were seen once. Sample: PBMCs or T cells enriched from blood (not recorded which). All receptors derive from a man aged 50-60 years who had been exposed to COVID-19.

The gene calls are TRBV7-2 and TRBJ1-2; D possibly corresponds to TRBD1 (6 bases). This CDR3 is built from 17 residues. The germline CDR1 and CDR2 sequences are SGHTA and FQGNSA. The V end lost 5 bases, the J end lost 2 bases, and 21 bases lay between the germline ends. The CDR3 loop reads CASSPASGGGRNYGYTF. In DNA form, the CDR3 reads TGTGCCAGCAGCCCTGCGTCGGGGGGCGGAAGAAACTATGGCTACACCTTC.

The chain has TRBV28 and TRBJ1-5; D possibly corresponds to TRBD1 (6 bases). V gave up 3 bases and J gave up 6 bases, with 12 bases separating them. The length of the CDR3 is 14 residues. CDR1 and CDR2 from the germline V gene are MDHEN and SYDVKM. In DNA, the CDR3 is TGTGCCAGCAGTTTCAGGGGAGACTTTCAGCCCCAGCATTTT. Residues: CASSFRGDFQPQHF.

The chain uses TRBV5-5 and TRBJ2-2; the D gene is possibly TRBD2 (6 bases). V lost 5 bases, J lost 1 base, and 9 bases lay in between. The CDR3 totals 14 residues. The germline CDR1 and CDR2 sequences are SGHKS and YYEKEE (reference sequence). For the CDR3, the DNA is TGTGCCAGCAGGTTAGCGGTGAACACCGGGGAGCTGTTTTTT. The encoded protein is CASRLAVNTGELFF.

This chain uses TRBV30 with TRBJ1-6; D is unresolved. Deletions cut 4 bases from V and 7 bases from J, with 14 bases between. This CDR3 spans 14 amino acids. Germline V CDR1 and CDR2: GTSNPN, SVGIG (reference sequence). CDR3 nucleotide sequence: TGTGCCTGGATGCTTCGTACGGGGAATTCACCCCTCCACTTT. Protein: CAWMLRTGNSPLHF.

V gene TRBV29-1 combines with J gene TRBJ2-3, with 7 bases fitting TRBD2. The CDR3 length is 14 residues. Trimming at V came to 7 bases and at J to 0 bases, leaving 7 bases not matched to a gene. Germline assignment: CDR1 SQVTM and CDR2 ANQGSEA. The DNA of the CDR3 is TGCAGCGCTGCCAGACTAGCTAGCACAGATACGCAGTATTTT. It translates to CSAARLASTDTQYF.

This chain links TRBV7-2 with TRBJ2-3; no clear D gene. This CDR3 region has 16 residues. Trimming shortened V by 3 bases and J by 0 bases, and 13 bases separated the two germline ends. Germline CDR1 and CDR2: SGHTA and FQGNSA. The CDR3 DNA follows: TGTGCCAGCAGCTTCTCCGTTCTTGAGAGCACAGATACGCAGTATTTT. Translating it yields CASSFSVLESTDTQYF.

The gene calls are TRBV7-9 and TRBJ1-2; TRBD1 agrees at 10 bases. V shed 6 bases and J 6 bases; nucleotides not matched to a gene: 4. This CDR3 has 13 residues. Germline values: CDR1 SEHNR, CDR2 FQNEAQ (reference sequence). Here the CDR3 DNA reads TGTGCCAGCAGGAAAGGGACAGGGGATGGCTACACCTTC. Translation: CASRKGTGDGYTF.

The V and J genes are TRBV11-3 and TRBJ1-1; 9 bases align to TRBD1. The germline V gene encodes CDR1 SGHNT and CDR2 YENEEA. The length of the CDR3 is 16 residues. J was trimmed by 1 base and V by 1 base; bases with no gene match: 4. The CDR3 sequence is CASSLALGQGNTEAFF. The DNA of the CDR3 is TGTGCCAGCAGCTTAGCTCTGGGACAGGGGAACACTGAAGCTTTCTTT.

This rearrangement joins TRBV19 to TRBJ1-2, with D possibly being TRBD1 (5 bases). This CDR3 spans 17 amino acids. Trimming pared 3 bases from V and 7 bases from J, leaving 24 bases between. The germline V gene has CDR1 LNHDA and CDR2 SQIVND (reference sequence). In nucleotides, the CDR3 is TGTGCCAGTAGTATCCACCCCCCGGCCCGGGGGAGGAGTGGCTACACCTTC. Translating it yields CASSIHPPARGRSGYTF.

The rearrangement uses TRBV5-4 and TRBJ2-7; D remains ambiguous. The germline V and J ends were trimmed by 1 base and 6 bases, with 11 bases remaining between them. This CDR3 region has 13 residues. Germline loops: CDR1 SGHNT, CDR2 YYREEE (reference sequence). CDR3 nucleotide sequence: TGTGCCAGCAGCTTGTTGACTGGCGGCGAGCAGTACTTC. It specifies CASSLLTGGEQYF.

CDR3 in DNA: TGCGCCAGCAGCCTCCCATCGGACAGGCCGACGACCGGGGAGCTGTTTTTT. Translation gives CASSLPSDRPTTGELFF. The J gene is TRBJ2-2, the V gene TRBV5-1; the match to TRBD1 covers 7 bases. The V gene end was trimmed by 4 bases and the J gene end by 5 bases; junction bases not matched to a gene: 14. The length of the CDR3 is 17 residues. Germline V CDR1 and CDR2: SGHRS, YFSETQ.

The gene calls are TRBV5-1 and TRBJ2-2; no clear D. The CDR3 sequence is 12 residues long. Germline lookup yields CDR1 SGHRS and CDR2 YFSETQ. V was pared by 0 bases and J by 7 bases, with 4 bases between. CDR3 coding DNA: TGCGCCAGCAGCTTGGCTCTCGGGGAGCTGTTTTTT. Protein product: CASSLALGELFF.

The rearrangement uses TRBV6-5 and TRBJ1-1; no reliable D call. Germline V lookup: CDR1 MNHEY, CDR2 SVGAGI. CDR3 length: 14 residues. V was trimmed by 5 bases and J by 3 bases, leaving 13 bases between them. CDR3 amino acids: CASSQAGGYTEAFF. In DNA, the CDR3 is TGTGCCAGCAGTCAGGCGGGCGGGTACACTGAAGCTTTCTTT.

J is TRBJ1-4 and V is TRBV6-5; 7 nucleotides agree with TRBD1. Unmatched junction bases numbered 5, after V lost 7 bases and J lost 0 bases. This CDR3 comprises 15 residues. CDR1 and CDR2 from the germline V gene are MNHEY and SVGAGI. This CDR3 is CASTRDSATNEKLFF. CDR3 sequence (DNA): TGTGCCAGCACCAGGGACAGTGCAACTAATGAAAAACTGTTTTTT.

The gene calls are TRBV7-3 and TRBJ2-3, with D tentatively TRBD1 (6 bases). V gave up 5 bases and J gave up 7 bases, with 16 bases separating them. Germline assignment: CDR1 SGHTA and CDR2 FQGTGA. CDR3 length equals 14 residues. The CDR3 region is CASSARQVPNTQYF. The CDR3 nucleotides read TGTGCCAGCAGCGCACGACAGGTGCCTAATACGCAGTATTTT.

This chain links TRBV28 with TRBJ1-3, with a weak D call TRBD1 (5 bases). The CDR3 is made up of 14 amino acids. Trimming left V 8 bases short and J 2 bases short, with 13 bases between. Per germline, CDR1 MDHEN and CDR2 SYDVKM. CDR3 DNA: TGTGCCAGCCTTACAGGTTTAGCTGGAAACACCATATATTTT. Protein sequence: CASLTGLAGNTIYF.

The chain is built from TRBV5-1 and TRBJ1-1; no definite D call. Trimming shortened V by 0 bases and J by 3 bases, and 12 bases separated the two germline ends. The CDR3 is 15 residues long. The V gene's germline CDR1 is SGHRS and CDR2 YFSETQ. The CDR3, as DNA: TGCGCCAGCAGCTTGGTCCCCTCCGGGGACACTGAAGCTTTCTTT. This codes for CASSLVPSGDTEAFF.

The chain recombines TRBV6-5 with TRBJ1-5; no reliable D call. The ends were cut back, 7 bases at V and 0 bases at J, with 10 bases in the middle. The CDR3 totals 14 residues. Per the germline V gene, CDR1 is MNHEY and CDR2 is SVGAGI. In nucleotides, the CDR3 is TGTGCCAGCAACAGAGCCTATAGCAATCAGCCCCAGCATTTT. This sequence encodes CASNRAYSNQPQHF.

This chain joins TRBV13 and TRBJ2-5; D is uncertain. V was shortened by 2 bases and J by 3 bases, with 10 bases between the two germline ends. The CDR3 sequence is 14 residues long. From germline, CDR1 is PRHDT and CDR2 FYEKMQ (reference sequence). The CDR3 is CASSLFLREETQYF. In nucleotides, the CDR3 is TGTGCCAGCAGCTTATTCTTGCGAGAAGAGACCCAGTACTTC.

This chain joins TRBV5-1 and TRBJ1-5, with D possibly being TRBD1 (6 bases). V lost 4 bases and J lost 6, with 11 bases in between. CDR1 is SGHRS and CDR2 is YFSETQ in the germline V gene. This CDR3 contains 13 residues. The CDR3 DNA sequence: TGCGCCAGCAGCACCATAGGGGGTCAGCCCCAGCATTTT. The encoded protein is CASSTIGGQPQHF. Together with reference TRBV5-1 and TRBJ1-5, the CDR3 gives the full variable domain: KAGVTQTPRYLIKTRGQQVTLSCSPISGHRSVSWYQQTPGQGLQFLFEYFSETQRNKGNFPGRFSGRQFSNSRSEMNVSTLELGDSALYLCASSTIGGQPQHFGDGTRLSIL.

The chain is built from TRBV3-1 (or the pseudogene TRBV3-2) and TRBJ1-2; a weak D match, TRBD1 (6 bases). Germline assignment: CDR1 LGHDT and CDR2 YNNKEL (reference sequence). The CDR3 consists of 20 residues. V shed 1 base and J shed 0 bases, with 24 bases lying between them. The CDR3 protein is CASSQVFLDGTTRTNYGYTF. For the CDR3, the DNA is TGTGCCAGCAGCCAAGTCTTTCTCGACGGGACAACCCGAACTAACTATGGCTACACCTTC.

The rearrangement links TRBV5-6 to TRBJ2-7; 8 bases match TRBD2. J gave up 2 bases and V 4 bases, and 2 bases lay outside the gene matches. The CDR3 covers 13 residues. The germline V gene encodes CDR1 SGHDT and CDR2 YYEEEE. DNA for the CDR3: TGTGCCAGCAGCAGGGGACTAGCCTACGAGCAGTACGTC. As protein: CASSRGLAYEQYV.

This rearrangement joins TRBV6-1 to TRBJ1-6; D unresolved. Trimming pared 3 bases from V and 4 bases from J, leaving 7 bases between. The CDR3 spans 14 residues. Germline V gene lookup returns CDR1 MNHNS and CDR2 SASEGT. CDR3 DNA: TGTGCCAGCAGTGAGACGGGGTATAATTCACCCCTCCACTTT. It yields the protein CASSETGYNSPLHF.

CDR3 bases: TGTGCCAGCAGCTTAGTGGGGAGCTACAATGAGCAGTTCTTC. Amino acids: CASSLVGSYNEQFF. The V call is TRBV5-4, the J call TRBJ2-1, with a weak D call TRBD2 (5 bases). The CDR3 length is 14 residues. Trimming stripped 2 bases from V and 3 bases from J, with 9 bases between. Germline values: CDR1 SGHNT, CDR2 YYREEE (reference sequence).

This chain connects TRBV5-1 to TRBJ2-2, with D possibly TRBD2 on 5 matching bases. Germline CDR1 is SGHRS and CDR2 is YFSETQ. Deletions cut 0 bases from V and 5 bases from J, with 14 bases between. The CDR3 is 16 residues long. The CDR3 region has the DNA TGCGCCAGCAGCTTGGAAGCGGTCCAAGGGACCGGGGAGCTGTTTTTT. Protein product: CASSLEAVQGTGELFF.

This sequence joins TRBV15 and TRBJ2-1, with 10 bases aligning to TRBD2. Germline CDR1 reads LNHNV; CDR2 reads YYDKDF (reference sequence). This CDR3 is 17 amino acids long. The V gene end was trimmed by 4 bases and the J gene end by 2 bases; junction bases not matched to a gene: 8. CDR3 sequence reads: CATSTGGLAGAYNEQFF. CDR3 nucleotides: TGTGCCACCAGCACAGGGGGGCTAGCGGGAGCCTACAATGAGCAGTTCTTC.

V and J are TRBV7-9 and TRBJ2-7; TRBD2 is a possible D gene (5 bases). V shed 8 bases and J shed 6 bases, with 17 bases lying between them. Germline CDR1 SEHNR, CDR2 FQNEAQ (reference sequence). This CDR3 region has 13 residues. The CDR3 sequence is CASGPGNLGEQYF. The CDR3 coding sequence is TGTGCCAGCGGTCCGGGGAACCTGGGCGAGCAGTACTTC.

V and J are TRBV5-4 and TRBJ2-7, with 13 bases that match TRBD2. Unmatched junction bases numbered 3, after V lost 0 bases and J lost 9 bases. This CDR3 spans 14 amino acids. In germline, CDR1 is SGHNT, CDR2 YYREEE (reference sequence). CDR3 protein: CASSLELAGGRQYF. The CDR3 DNA sequence: TGTGCCAGCAGCTTGGAACTAGCGGGGGGGAGGCAGTACTTC.

CDR3: CASSLGTGGLGSEAFF. CDR3 DNA: TGTGCCAGCAGTTTGGGGACAGGGGGTTTGGGTAGTGAAGCTTTCTTT. This chain links TRBV28 with TRBJ1-1, with TRBD1 matching over 11 bases. This CDR3 is built from 16 residues. Germline trimming cut 3 bases from V and 7 bases from J; bases unmatched to any gene: 10. Germline assignment: CDR1 MDHEN and CDR2 SYDVKM.

V is TRBV24-1 and J is TRBJ2-1; D may be TRBD2 (6 bases). The germline CDR1 and CDR2 sequences are KGHDR and SFDVKD. CDR3 length: 16 amino acids. V lost 0 bases, J lost 3 bases, and 11 bases lay in between. The CDR3 DNA follows: TGTGCCACCAGTGATTTGTCGGGAGCAGGCTACAATGAGCAGTTCTTC. Translating it yields CATSDLSGAGYNEQFF.

The V and J genes are TRBV10-3 and TRBJ1-6, with D perhaps TRBD1 (5 bases). The V gene lost 2 bases and the J gene lost 5 bases, with 7 bases spanning the gap. Germline lookup yields CDR1 ENHRY and CDR2 SYGVKD. CDR3 length: 14 amino acids. CDR3 sequence: CAISEGGNNSPLHF. The DNA of the CDR3 is TGTGCCATCAGTGAGGGGGGGAATAATTCACCCCTCCACTTT.